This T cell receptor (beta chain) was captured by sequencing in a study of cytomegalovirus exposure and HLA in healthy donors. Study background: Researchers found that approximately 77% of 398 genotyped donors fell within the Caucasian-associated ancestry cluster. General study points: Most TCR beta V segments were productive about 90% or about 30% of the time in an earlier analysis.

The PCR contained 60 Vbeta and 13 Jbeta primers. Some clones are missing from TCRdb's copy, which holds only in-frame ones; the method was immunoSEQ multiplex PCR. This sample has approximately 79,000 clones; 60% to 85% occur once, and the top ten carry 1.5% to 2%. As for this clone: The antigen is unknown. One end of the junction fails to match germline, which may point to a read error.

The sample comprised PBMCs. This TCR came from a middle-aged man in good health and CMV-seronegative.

The CDR3 is CSSSYMNSPLHF. The DNA of the CDR3 is TGTTCCAGCAGCTATATGAATTCACCCCTCCACTTT. The rearrangement uses TRBV7-9 and TRBJ1-6; unclear D gene. This CDR3 is built from 12 residues. Germline V gene lookup returns CDR1 SEHNR and CDR2 FQNEAQ (reference sequence).